This T cell receptor (beta chain) is drawn from a study of T cells after somatic rescue of genetic block (dated by TCRdb to about 2020). Looking at the study overall: The study assessed how robust, over the long term, a T-cell system was when the system had developed through somatic rescue of a genetic block in T-cell development.

From a lookup of the germline V gene, CDR1 and CDR2 are SGHRS and YFSETQ. The CDR3 runs 14 residues from the cysteine to the phenylalanine. CDR3 DNA is the only sequence kept; it has 42 bases, read in frame from the first base. The germline V and J ends show losses of 4 bases and 4 bases respectively, and no gene match explains 5 bases of the junction. Comments on this clone: This clone's antigen is unknown. Base quality data are lacking; no much larger clone is found one base away.

Receptor amplification or capture employed the immunoSEQ multiplex PCR assay. The immuneACCESS repertoire file appears here via TCRdb, limited to in-frame rearrangements. These files lack a portion of the clones; in checked studies, under half of the deficit traces to unresolved V genes, and the cause of the others is not known. This sample holds 70,000 to 85,000 clones; approximately 91% were observed only once. Together, the top ten hold 2.8% of the sample. The origin of this receptor is a man aged 25-40 years. The chain employs TRBV5-1 and TRBJ1-2, with 9 middle bases fitting TRBD1. Material: peripheral blood mononuclear cells (PBMCs). The bases read TGCGCCAGCAGCGCGACAGGGGGTGTCTATGGCTACACCTTC. It specifies CASSATGGVYGYTF.